The entry below gives a single T cell receptor (beta chain) sequence along with its context. Its matching antigen is unknown. These data belong to a study of shared clonotypes between healthy human individuals. Study-level findings and limits: Naive subsets, compared against memory subsets, generally had larger estimated richness values. Owing to a small donor count, the genetic and exposure-history diversity represented was limited. It was anticipated that sequencing depth would influence how many clonotypes donors shared.

In replicate PCRs of sorted subsets, roughly 190 ng DNA, about 30,000 T cell genomes, was used. Clones were sequenced by immunoSEQ multiplex PCR, and TCRdb holds only the in-frame ones, with some missing. Of roughly 2.1 million clones listed, about 92% were seen once; the top ten hold around 1.7%. CDR1 is LNHDA and CDR2 is SQIVND in the germline V gene (reference sequence). V lost 7 bases to trimming and J lost 8 bases, with 18 bases between them. This CDR3 comprises 14 residues. Selected positively for CCR7 and CD45RO-negative, naive CD8 cells excluded terminally differentiated effector memory CD45RA+ cells.

The chain links TRBV19 to TRBJ2-1; D is uncertain. This clonotype originated in a man aged 18 to 29 in good health. Some clones in this sample may be carry-over from other donors' samples. Sequencing was done on a sample of naive CD8+ T cells from PBMCs. The CDR3 DNA reads TGTGCCAGTACCTCCTGGGAACGGTGGGATGAGCAGTTCTTC. It translates to CASTSWERWDEQFF.